The following is a T cell receptor beta chain sequence with its context. Its antigen is unknown. In the PCR, 60 Vbeta and 13 Jbeta primers were used. In the authors' workflow: Per a later analysis, the number of unique TCR beta chains was some 75 million, of which 8.5 million to 11 million were shared. Assay: immunoSEQ multiplex PCR; the TCRdb copy retains only in-frame clones and omits some. That table gives V, J and clone size, and the DNA gave D and trimming. Its clone listing holds roughly 190,000 clones. The record originates from a study of cytomegalovirus exposure and HLA in healthy donors. Trimming cost V 6 bases and J 0 bases; bases outside gene matches: 7. CDR1 is SGHTA and CDR2 is FQGTGA in the germline V gene. This CDR3 is built from 17 residues. Broader study findings: Reports state that TCR beta sequences accurately predicted most subjects' HLA-A and HLA-B alleles. A later analysis found most CMV-associated TCR beta chains apparently HLA-restricted.

Material: PBMCs. The rearrangement links TRBV7-3 to TRBJ1-5; 11 bases match TRBD1. The TCR comes from a woman aged 18-29 years in good health and CMV-seropositive. The CDR3 loop is CASRRGQGGRSNQPQHF. In DNA form, the CDR3 reads TGTGCCAGCAGGCGGGGACAGGGGGGTCGTAGCAATCAGCCCCAGCATTTT.